A selection of T cell receptor beta chains follows, all from one sample in a study of CD8 T cells in Susac syndrome. TCRdb fed the immunoSEQ multiplex PCR reads into MiXCR, producing one record per CDR3 protein. The sample has approximately 160,000 distinct CDR3 sequences; 90% to 95% are singletons. The sequencing input was CD4+ T cells from PBMCs. The receptor source for this set is a human donor with multiple sclerosis. Each CDR3 is given with its conserved first and last residue. Fields, in order: D gene, J gene, V gene, clone size, CDR3 protein, CDR3 DNA. The D gene is left open where the match is weak. A row's size may be missing; if present it is once, few, many or a size class.

>TRBD2|TRBJ2-7|TRBV20-1|NA
CSASRAGSGGFSYEQYF
TGCAGTGCTAGCCGCGCCGGAAGCGGGGGGTTTAGCTACGAGCAGTACTTC
>NA|TRBJ2-7|TRBV7-8|NA
CASSLAPRGSYEQYF
TGTGCCAGCAGCTTAGCCCCCCGGGGCTCCTACGAGCAGTACTTC
>TRBD2|TRBJ2-1|TRBV6-5|NA
CASRQRDYHNEQFF
TGTGCCAGCAGACAAAGGGACTACCACAATGAGCAGTTCTTC
>TRBD1|TRBJ1-3|TRBV12-3/TRBV12-4|NA
CASNRGSGQISGNTIYF
TGTGCCAGCAACCGGGGGTCGGGACAGATCTCTGGAAACACCATATATTTT
>NA|TRBJ2-7|TRBV12-3/TRBV12-4|NA
CASSFVAGISYEQYF
TGTGCCAGCAGTTTTGTTGCGGGGATCTCCTACGAGCAGTACTTC
>NA|TRBJ2-3|TRBV5-4|NA
CASSLGVSLTDTQYF
TGTGCCAGCAGCTTGGGCGTGTCCCTCACAGATACGCAGTATTTT
>NA|TRBJ2-3|TRBV19|NA
CASSRGSLTDTQYF
TGTGCCAGTAGTCGGGGCAGCCTCACAGATACGCAGTATTTT
>NA|TRBJ2-3|TRBV7-2|NA
CASSLTPASTDTQYF
TGTGCCAGCAGCTTAACCCCGGCATCCACAGATACGCAGTATTTT
>TRBD2|TRBJ2-2|TRBV10-3|NA
CAIGTSGRAFSGELFF
TGTGCCATCGGGACTAGCGGGAGGGCCTTCTCCGGGGAGCTGTTTTTT
>NA|TRBJ2-5|TRBV5-1|NA
CASSLGQPRETQYF
TGCGCCAGCAGCTTGGGGCAGCCGAGAGAGACCCAGTACTTC
>TRBD1|TRBJ2-4|TRBV2|NA
CASKIGTGGIAKNIQYF
TGTGCCAGCAAAATTGGAACAGGGGGAATAGCCAAAAACATTCAGTACTTC
>TRBD1|TRBJ1-1|TRBV24-1|NA
CATRGTGGTEAFF
TGTGCCACCAGGGGGACAGGGGGCACTGAAGCTTTCTTT
>NA|TRBJ2-7|TRBV5-4|NA
CASSWEGRRNEQYF
TGTGCCAGCAGCTGGGAAGGCCGGAGAAATGAGCAGTACTTC
>NA|TRBJ1-1|TRBV4-1|NA
CASSRPGTMNTEAFF
TGCGCCAGCAGCCGCCCGGGGACTATGAACACTGAAGCTTTCTTT
>NA|TRBJ1-6|TRBV20-1|NA
CSANIGGGQLNSPLHF
TGCAGTGCTAACATCGGCGGGGGGCAGTTAAATTCACCCCTCCACTTT
>TRBD2|TRBJ2-3|TRBV18|few
CASSRTSGTDTQYF
TGTGCCAGCTCACGGACTAGCGGCACAGATACGCAGTATTTT
>NA|TRBJ2-7|TRBV28|NA
CASSSAGQYYEQYF
TGTGCCAGCAGTTCCGCCGGGCAGTACTACGAGCAGTACTTC
>TRBD1|TRBJ2-5|TRBV20-1|NA
CSVRTTGGVETQYF
TGCAGTGTCCGCACGACAGGGGGCGTTGAGACCCAGTACTTC
>NA|TRBJ1-1|TRBV28|NA
CASSFRNTEAFF
TGTGCCAGCAGTTTTAGGAACACTGAAGCTTTCTTT
>TRBD2|TRBJ2-2|TRBV7-2|NA
CASSPRTSVNTGELFF
TGTGCCAGCAGCCCCAGGACTAGCGTAAACACCGGGGAGCTGTTTTTT
>TRBD1|TRBJ2-5|TRBV6-5|once
CASRRTGGKGETQYF
TGTGCCAGCAGGAGGACAGGGGGCAAGGGAGAGACCCAGTACTTC
>TRBD1|TRBJ2-7|TRBV7-2|NA
CASSAPRGTGGERYEQYF
TGTGCCAGCAGCGCTCCAAGGGGAACAGGGGGCGAGCGTTACGAGCAGTACTTC
>NA|TRBJ2-5|TRBV7-2|NA
CASSRLHPPQETQYF
TGTGCCAGCAGCCGCCTGCACCCACCCCAAGAGACCCAGTACTTC
>NA|TRBJ1-1|TRBV7-9|NA
CASNFNQGNTEAFF
TGTGCCAGCAACTTTAATCAGGGGAACACTGAAGCTTTCTTT
>NA|TRBJ1-5|TRBV5-1|once
CASSLGVVGNQPQHF
TGCGCCAGCAGCTTGGGGGTCGTGGGCAATCAGCCCCAGCATTTT
>TRBD1|TRBJ1-2|TRBV19|once
CASKPQGGSGYTF
TGTGCCAGTAAACCCCAGGGGGGAAGTGGCTACACCTTC
>NA|TRBJ1-1|TRBV28|NA
CASKRMNTEAFF
TGTGCCAGCAAGAGAATGAACACTGAAGCTTTCTTT
>NA|TRBJ2-5|TRBV28|once
CASSFPQGQETQYF
TGTGCCAGCAGTTTTCCGCAGGGACAAGAGACCCAGTACTTC
>TRBD2|TRBJ2-3|TRBV11-3|once
CASSPGLADSTDTQYF
TGTGCCAGCAGCCCGGGACTAGCGGACAGCACAGATACGCAGTATTTT
>NA|TRBJ2-7|TRBV7-2|NA
CASSLDPGNDEQYF
TGTGCCAGCAGCTTAGATCCAGGGAACGACGAGCAGTACTTC
>NA|TRBJ2-3|TRBV18|NA
CASSPPDGKTTDTQYF
TGTGCCAGCTCACCACCAGACGGGAAGACCACAGATACGCAGTATTTT
>NA|TRBJ1-3|TRBV25-1|NA
CASSAPGSSGNTIYF
TGTGCCAGCAGTGCCCCAGGGAGCTCTGGAAACACCATATATTTT
>NA|TRBJ2-6|TRBV30|NA
CAWSVQGANVLTF
TGTGCCTGGAGTGTACAAGGGGCCAACGTCCTGACTTTC
>TRBD1|TRBJ1-4|TRBV7-6|NA
CASSPTLLSGGDEKLFF
TGTGCCAGCAGCCCAACCCTTCTTTCAGGGGGCGATGAAAAACTGTTTTTT
>NA|TRBJ2-1|TRBV11-1|NA
CASSLGGAGSSYNEQFF
TGTGCCAGCAGCTTAGGGGGTGCGGGTAGCTCCTACAATGAGCAGTTCTTC
>NA|TRBJ2-2|TRBV20-1|NA
CSARPTENTGELFF
TGCAGTGCCCGGCCGACAGAGAACACCGGGGAGCTGTTTTTT
>NA|TRBJ2-3|TRBV29-1|few
CSVEGPGSTDTQYF
TGCAGCGTTGAAGGCCCAGGGAGCACAGATACGCAGTATTTT
>NA|TRBJ2-2|TRBV4-1|NA
CASSQRDLPGELFF
TGCGCCAGCAGCCAAAGGGATCTACCCGGGGAGCTGTTTTTT
>TRBD1|TRBJ1-3|TRBV20-1|NA
CSAKTGGVGNTIYF
TGCAGTGCTAAAACAGGGGGCGTTGGAAACACCATATATTTT
>NA|TRBJ1-5|TRBV20-1|NA
CSASSNQPQHF
TGCAGTGCTTCCAGCAATCAGCCCCAGCATTTT
>TRBD1|TRBJ2-7|TRBV2|once
CASRTGEALAHEQYF
TGTGCCAGCAGAACAGGGGAAGCGCTAGCCCACGAGCAGTACTTC
>NA|TRBJ2-3|TRBV6-5|NA
CASSPRTPRNTQFF
TGTGCCAGCAGTCCACGGACACCACGGAATACGCAGTTTTTT
>TRBD1|TRBJ1-2|TRBV7-9|NA
CASSKGQGYGYTF
TGTGCCAGCAGCAAGGGACAGGGATATGGCTACACCTTC
>TRBD1|TRBJ1-6|TRBV3-1|NA
CASSTGQGTLSPLHF
TGTGCCAGCAGCACCGGACAGGGGACGTTGTCACCCCTCCACTTT
>TRBD1|TRBJ2-1|TRBV28|NA
CASSSVDRGNEQFF
TGTGCCAGCAGCTCCGTGGACAGGGGAAATGAGCAGTTCTTC
>NA|TRBJ2-7|TRBV12-3/TRBV12-4|NA
CASSPAWGEQYF
TGTGCCAGCAGTCCCGCCTGGGGTGAGCAGTACTTC